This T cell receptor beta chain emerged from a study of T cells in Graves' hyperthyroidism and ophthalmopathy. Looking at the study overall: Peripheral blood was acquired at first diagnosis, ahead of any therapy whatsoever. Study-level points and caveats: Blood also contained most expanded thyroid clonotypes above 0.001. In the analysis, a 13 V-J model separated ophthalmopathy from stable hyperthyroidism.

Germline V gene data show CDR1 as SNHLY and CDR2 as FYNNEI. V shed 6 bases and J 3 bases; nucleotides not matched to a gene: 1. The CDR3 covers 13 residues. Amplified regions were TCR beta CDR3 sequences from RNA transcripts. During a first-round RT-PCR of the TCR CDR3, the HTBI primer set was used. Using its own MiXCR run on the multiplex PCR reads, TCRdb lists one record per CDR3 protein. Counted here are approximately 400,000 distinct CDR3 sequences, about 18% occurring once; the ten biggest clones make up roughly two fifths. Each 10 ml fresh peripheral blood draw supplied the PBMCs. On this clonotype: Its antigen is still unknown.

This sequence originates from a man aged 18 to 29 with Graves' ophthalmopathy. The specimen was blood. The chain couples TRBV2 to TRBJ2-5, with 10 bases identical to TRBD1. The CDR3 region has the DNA TGTGCCAGCAGCGGGACAGGGGAAGAGACCCAGTACTTC. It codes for CASSGTGEETQYF.